A selection of T cell receptor beta chains follows, all from one sample in a study of shared clonotypes between healthy human individuals. Sequencing was performed with immunoSEQ multiplex PCR; in TCRdb, only in-frame clones are kept and a portion is missing. The data show about 960,000 clones, approximately 80% seen once. The sequenced sample was memory CD4+ T cells sorted from blood. These receptors came from a man aged 18-30 years in good health. The CDR3 runs from the conserved cysteine through the conserved F or W. Fields, in order: clone size, J gene, D gene, V gene, CDR3 DNA, CDR3 protein. D genes are given only for firm matches. The listing skips clone size in some rows; elsewhere it reads once, few, many or a size class.

clone size: NA
J gene: TRBJ2-5
D gene: TRBD2
V gene: TRBV6-1
CDR3 DNA: TGTGCCAGCAGTGAAATGGTTAGCGGGGGGACCCAGTACTTC
CDR3 protein: CASSEMVSGGTQYF

clone size: NA
J gene: TRBJ2-7
D gene: TRBD2
V gene: TRBV23-1
CDR3 DNA: TGCGCCAGCAGTCAATCGGGGAGGGGAGCCGCCCGTGAGCAGTACTTC
CDR3 protein: CASSQSGRGAAREQYF

clone size: NA
J gene: TRBJ1-1
D gene: NA
V gene: TRBV28
CDR3 DNA: TGTGCCAGCAGTTTAACAGGGTGGGGGAACACTGAAGCTTTCTTT
CDR3 protein: CASSLTGWGNTEAFF

clone size: NA
J gene: TRBJ1-1
D gene: TRBD1
V gene: TRBV5-6
CDR3 DNA: TGTGCCAGCAGCCCGGAGGCACAGGGGTCTTACACTGAAGCTTTCTTT
CDR3 protein: CASSPEAQGSYTEAFF

clone size: NA
J gene: TRBJ1-2
D gene: NA
V gene: TRBV5-6
CDR3 DNA: TGTGCCAGCAGCGGGCAGGGGTTAACCCTCGGCTACACCTTC
CDR3 protein: CASSGQGLTLGYTF

clone size: few
J gene: TRBJ2-2
D gene: NA
V gene: TRBV29-1
CDR3 DNA: TGCAGCGTTGGGGGGACCGGGGAGCTGTTTTTT
CDR3 protein: CSVGGTGELFF

clone size: NA
J gene: TRBJ2-5
D gene: NA
V gene: TRBV2
CDR3 DNA: TGTGCCAGCAGTGAAAAGGCCCAGTACTTC
CDR3 protein: CASSEKAQYF

clone size: few
J gene: TRBJ2-3
D gene: TRBD1
V gene: TRBV11-2
CDR3 DNA: TGTGCCAGCAGCCGGGACAGGGCGGCAGATACGCAGTATTTT
CDR3 protein: CASSRDRAADTQYF

clone size: NA
J gene: TRBJ1-5
D gene: TRBD1
V gene: TRBV2
CDR3 DNA: TGTGCCAGCGGACAGGGGGCGGGTAATCAGCCCCAGCATTTT
CDR3 protein: CASGQGAGNQPQHF

clone size: NA
J gene: TRBJ1-2
D gene: TRBD1
V gene: TRBV7-9
CDR3 DNA: TGTGCCAGCAGCTTAGCGTTCGGACAGGCCTATGGCTACACCTTC
CDR3 protein: CASSLAFGQAYGYTF

clone size: NA
J gene: TRBJ2-3
D gene: TRBD2
V gene: TRBV9
CDR3 DNA: TGTGCCAGCAGCGTACTAGCGGGGGTGTCTAGCACAGATACGCAGTATTTT
CDR3 protein: CASSVLAGVSSTDTQYF

clone size: few
J gene: TRBJ2-2
D gene: NA
V gene: TRBV11-3
CDR3 DNA: TGTGCCAGCAGCTTAGAAGGTTCGGGGGAGCTGTTTTTT
CDR3 protein: CASSLEGSGELFF

clone size: NA
J gene: TRBJ1-1
D gene: TRBD1
V gene: TRBV28
CDR3 DNA: TGTGCCAGCAAATGGACAGGCCCGGAAACTTTCTTT
CDR3 protein: CASKWTGPETFF

clone size: NA
J gene: TRBJ1-6
D gene: NA
V gene: TRBV6-4
CDR3 DNA: TGTGCCAGCAGCGGCAACATTAATTCACCCCTCCACTTT
CDR3 protein: CASSGNINSPLHF

clone size: NA
J gene: TRBJ2-3
D gene: TRBD2
V gene: TRBV30
CDR3 DNA: TGTGCCTGGAGTCAAGCGGGGGGGTTCACAGATACGCAGTATTTT
CDR3 protein: CAWSQAGGFTDTQYF

clone size: NA
J gene: TRBJ2-7
D gene: NA
V gene: TRBV5-6
CDR3 DNA: TGTGCCAGCAGCCCAGGGGGGGCGGGACTTTACGAGCAGTACTTC
CDR3 protein: CASSPGGAGLYEQYF

clone size: NA
J gene: TRBJ1-1
D gene: NA
V gene: TRBV10-2
CDR3 DNA: TGCGCCAGCAGTGAGCCTGGAGCCACTGAAGCTTTCTTT
CDR3 protein: CASSEPGATEAFF

clone size: NA
J gene: TRBJ2-3
D gene: NA
V gene: TRBV7-9
CDR3 DNA: TGTGCCAGCAGCTTAGCAAGTGGTACGCAGTATTTT
CDR3 protein: CASSLASGTQYF

clone size: NA
J gene: TRBJ2-7
D gene: NA
V gene: TRBV7-2
CDR3 DNA: TGTGCCAGCAGCTTAGAAATAGGACCGGGGTACGAGCAGTACTTC
CDR3 protein: CASSLEIGPGYEQYF

clone size: NA
J gene: TRBJ2-5
D gene: TRBD1
V gene: TRBV7-2
CDR3 DNA: TGTGCCAGCAGCTTATACCGACGGACAGGGGCGGGGGAGACCCAGTACTTC
CDR3 protein: CASSLYRRTGAGETQYF

clone size: NA
J gene: TRBJ2-2
D gene: TRBD2
V gene: TRBV18
CDR3 DNA: TGTGCCAGCTCACCAAACCGACTAGCGGGGGGCAGGCGGACCGGGGAGCTGTTTTTT
CDR3 protein: CASSPNRLAGGRRTGELFF

clone size: NA
J gene: TRBJ1-5
D gene: NA
V gene: TRBV18
CDR3 DNA: TGTGCCAGCTCCCGCCGGGGGCAGCCCCAGCATTTT
CDR3 protein: CASSRRGQPQHF

clone size: once
J gene: TRBJ2-3
D gene: NA
V gene: TRBV10-3
CDR3 DNA: TGTGCCGTAGGACAGTCCACTAGCACAGATACGCAGTATTTT
CDR3 protein: CAVGQSTSTDTQYF

clone size: NA
J gene: TRBJ2-7
D gene: TRBD1
V gene: TRBV28
CDR3 DNA: TGTGCCAGCAGCGCTATACCCGGTGGGACAGGGAGTTACGAGCAGTACTTC
CDR3 protein: CASSAIPGGTGSYEQYF

clone size: few
J gene: TRBJ2-3
D gene: TRBD2
V gene: TRBV7-8
CDR3 DNA: TGTGCCAGCAGCTTAAGGTCCCCCACGGGGGGGATCACAGATACGCAGTATTTT
CDR3 protein: CASSLRSPTGGITDTQYF

clone size: NA
J gene: TRBJ2-7
D gene: TRBD2
V gene: TRBV7-6
CDR3 DNA: TGTGCCAGCAGCCAGCGGGGGGGCGAGCAGTACTTC
CDR3 protein: CASSQRGGEQYF

clone size: NA
J gene: TRBJ2-7
D gene: NA
V gene: TRBV6-6
CDR3 DNA: TGTGCCAGCAGTCTGGGGGGCTCCTACGAGCAGTACTTC
CDR3 protein: CASSLGGSYEQYF

clone size: NA
J gene: TRBJ1-3
D gene: NA
V gene: TRBV10-3
CDR3 DNA: TGTGCCATCTCGAAAGTTATAGGGGGAGAGGGAAACACCATATATTTT
CDR3 protein: CAISKVIGGEGNTIYF

clone size: NA
J gene: TRBJ2-7
D gene: NA
V gene: TRBV30
CDR3 DNA: TGTGCCTGGAGTGTGGGTTTGGGCGAGCAGTACTTC
CDR3 protein: CAWSVGLGEQYF

clone size: NA
J gene: TRBJ1-4
D gene: NA
V gene: TRBV7-2
CDR3 DNA: TGTGCCAGCAGCCCACTAGAGGTCGAGAGAGTATATGAAAAACTGTTTTTT
CDR3 protein: CASSPLEVERVYEKLFF

clone size: NA
J gene: TRBJ1-1
D gene: NA
V gene: TRBV29-1
CDR3 DNA: TGCCTCGCCCTGTCCGGTTTTGAACGGGGCAACACTGAAGCTTTCTTT
CDR3 protein: CLALSGFERGNTEAFF

clone size: NA
J gene: TRBJ1-1
D gene: NA
V gene: TRBV4-1
CDR3 DNA: TGCGCCAGCAGCCAGGAAATGGACAGATGGAACACTGAAGCTTTCTTT
CDR3 protein: CASSQEMDRWNTEAFF

clone size: once
J gene: TRBJ1-4
D gene: NA
V gene: TRBV5-3
CDR3 DNA: TGTGCCAGAAGCTCGGGAGGGGATAGGAATGAAAAACTGTTTTTT
CDR3 protein: CARSSGGDRNEKLFF

clone size: NA
J gene: TRBJ2-1
D gene: NA
V gene: TRBV5-1
CDR3 DNA: TGCGCCAGCAGCTTGGAGACGGGGAATGAGCAGTTCTTC
CDR3 protein: CASSLETGNEQFF

clone size: NA
J gene: TRBJ2-3
D gene: NA
V gene: TRBV27
CDR3 DNA: TGTGCCAGCAGGCGAAGGGGGGTCGGCACAGATACGCAGTATTTT
CDR3 protein: CASRRRGVGTDTQYF

clone size: NA
J gene: TRBJ2-5
D gene: NA
V gene: TRBV30
CDR3 DNA: TGTGCCTGGAGTTTGGGTCTCGGGTACCAAGAGACCCAGTACTTC
CDR3 protein: CAWSLGLGYQETQYF

clone size: once
J gene: TRBJ2-1
D gene: NA
V gene: TRBV28
CDR3 DNA: TGTGCCAGCAGTCGCTCATGGGGGGAGCAGTTCTTC
CDR3 protein: CASSRSWGEQFF

clone size: NA
J gene: TRBJ1-6
D gene: TRBD1
V gene: TRBV19
CDR3 DNA: TGTGCCAGTACCTTGGGACAGGATAATTCACCCCTCCACTTT
CDR3 protein: CASTLGQDNSPLHF

clone size: NA
J gene: TRBJ2-5
D gene: NA
V gene: TRBV7-2
CDR3 DNA: TGTGCCAGCAGCTTACATGAGCGAGTGGAGACCCAGTACTTC
CDR3 protein: CASSLHERVETQYF

clone size: NA
J gene: TRBJ2-2
D gene: TRBD2
V gene: TRBV5-3
CDR3 DNA: TGTGCCAGAAGCTTGGCCACGCTAGCGGGGGGAAAGAACACCGGGGAGCTGTTTTTT
CDR3 protein: CARSLATLAGGKNTGELFF

clone size: medium-sized
J gene: TRBJ2-5
D gene: TRBD1
V gene: TRBV6-1
CDR3 DNA: TGTGCCAGCAGTCCCGACAGGGGCAGGAGTGAGACCCAGTACTTC
CDR3 protein: CASSPDRGRSETQYF

clone size: NA
J gene: TRBJ2-1
D gene: NA
V gene: TRBV18
CDR3 DNA: TGTGCCAGCTCAGCCAAATATCCTTCGGATGAGCAGTTCTTC
CDR3 protein: CASSAKYPSDEQFF

clone size: NA
J gene: TRBJ2-5
D gene: TRBD1
V gene: TRBV5-1
CDR3 DNA: TGCGCCAGCAGCTTGGCGACAGGGGCAACGGAGACCCAGTACTTC
CDR3 protein: CASSLATGATETQYF

clone size: NA
J gene: TRBJ2-7
D gene: TRBD2
V gene: TRBV6-1
CDR3 DNA: TGTGCCAGCAGTCGGGTAGCGGGGGGCTACGAGCAGTACTTC
CDR3 protein: CASSRVAGGYEQYF

clone size: NA
J gene: TRBJ2-3
D gene: NA
V gene: TRBV9
CDR3 DNA: TGTGCCAGCAGCGTAGGAGGGGGAGGGGCCGATACGCAGTATTTT
CDR3 protein: CASSVGGGGADTQYF

clone size: NA
J gene: TRBJ2-7
D gene: NA
V gene: TRBV6-5
CDR3 DNA: TGTGCCAGCAGTAGAGGTGGCGAGCAGTACTTC
CDR3 protein: CASSRGGEQYF